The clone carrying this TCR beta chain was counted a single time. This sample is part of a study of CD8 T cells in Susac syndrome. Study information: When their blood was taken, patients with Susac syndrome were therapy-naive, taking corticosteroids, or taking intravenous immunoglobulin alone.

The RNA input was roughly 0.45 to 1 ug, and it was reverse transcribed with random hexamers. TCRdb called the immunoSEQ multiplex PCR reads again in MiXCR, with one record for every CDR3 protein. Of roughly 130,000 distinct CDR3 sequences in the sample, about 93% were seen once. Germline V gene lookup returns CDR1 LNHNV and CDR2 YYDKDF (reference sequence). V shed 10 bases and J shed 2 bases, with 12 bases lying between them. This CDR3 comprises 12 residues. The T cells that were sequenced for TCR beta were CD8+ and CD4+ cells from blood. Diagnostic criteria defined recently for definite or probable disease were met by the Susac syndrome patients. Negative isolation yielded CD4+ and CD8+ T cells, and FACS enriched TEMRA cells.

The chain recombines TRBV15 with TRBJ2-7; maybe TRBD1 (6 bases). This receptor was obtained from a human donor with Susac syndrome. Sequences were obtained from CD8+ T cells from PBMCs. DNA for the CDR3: TGTGCCATTGGGACACAAACCTACGAGCAGTACTTC. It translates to CAIGTQTYEQYF.